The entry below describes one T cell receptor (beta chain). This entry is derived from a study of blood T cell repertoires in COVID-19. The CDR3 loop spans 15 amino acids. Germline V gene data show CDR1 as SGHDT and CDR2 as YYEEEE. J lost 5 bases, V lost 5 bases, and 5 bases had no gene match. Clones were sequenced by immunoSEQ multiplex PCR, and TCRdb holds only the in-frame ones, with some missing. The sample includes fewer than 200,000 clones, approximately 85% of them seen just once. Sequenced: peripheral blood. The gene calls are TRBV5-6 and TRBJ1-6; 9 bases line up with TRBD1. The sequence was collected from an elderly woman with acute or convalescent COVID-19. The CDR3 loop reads CASSRDRGNNSPLHF. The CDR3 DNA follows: TGTGCCAGCAGTCGCGACAGGGGGAATAATTCACCCCTCCACTTT.